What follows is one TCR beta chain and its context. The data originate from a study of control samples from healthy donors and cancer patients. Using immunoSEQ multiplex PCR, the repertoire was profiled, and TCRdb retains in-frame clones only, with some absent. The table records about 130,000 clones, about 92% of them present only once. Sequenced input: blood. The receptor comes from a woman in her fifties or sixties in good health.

The CDR3 DNA reads as TGCAGCGTTGAAAGGCCTTTGGCAGAAGCTTTCTTT. Its protein is CSVERPLAEAFF. The gene calls are TRBV29-1 and TRBJ1-1, with D hard to call. This CDR3 has 12 residues. V was cut by 2 bases and J by 8 bases, with 12 bases left in between. CDR1 is SQVTM and CDR2 is ANQGSEA in the germline V gene.